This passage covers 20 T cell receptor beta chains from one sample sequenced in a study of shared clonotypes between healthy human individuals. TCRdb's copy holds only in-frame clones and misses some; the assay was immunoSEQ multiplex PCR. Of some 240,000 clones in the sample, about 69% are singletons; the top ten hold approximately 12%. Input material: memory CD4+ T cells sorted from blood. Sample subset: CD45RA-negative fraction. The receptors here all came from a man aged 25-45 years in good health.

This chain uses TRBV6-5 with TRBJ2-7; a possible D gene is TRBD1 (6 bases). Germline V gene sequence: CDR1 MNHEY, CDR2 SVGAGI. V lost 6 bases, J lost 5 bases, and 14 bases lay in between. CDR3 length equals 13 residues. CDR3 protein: CASRGINRDEQYF. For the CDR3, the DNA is TGTGCCAGCAGAGGAATTAACAGGGACGAGCAGTACTTC.

CDR3 region: CASRSAPGTGNTEAFF. The CDR3 DNA follows: TGTGCCAGCAGATCTGCTCCGGGGACAGGGAACACTGAAGCTTTCTTT. The gene calls are TRBV11-2 and TRBJ1-1; 8 positions match TRBD1. Losses at the gene ends were 6 bases for V and 1 base for J; bases not matched to a gene: 10. This CDR3 has 16 amino acids. Germline V gene lookup returns CDR1 SGHAT and CDR2 FQNNGV.

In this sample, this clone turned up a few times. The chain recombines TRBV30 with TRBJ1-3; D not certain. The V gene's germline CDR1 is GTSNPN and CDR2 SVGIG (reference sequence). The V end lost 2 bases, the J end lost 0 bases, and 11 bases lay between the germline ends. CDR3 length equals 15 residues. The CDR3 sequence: CAWSPLGSSGNTIYF. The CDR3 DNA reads TGTGCCTGGAGTCCGCTGGGAAGCTCTGGAAACACCATATATTTT.

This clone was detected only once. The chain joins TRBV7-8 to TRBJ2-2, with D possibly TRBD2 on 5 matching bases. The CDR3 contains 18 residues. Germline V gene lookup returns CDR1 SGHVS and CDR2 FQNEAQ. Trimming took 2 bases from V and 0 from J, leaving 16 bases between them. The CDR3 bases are TGTGCCAGCAGCTTAAGATTCCAGCGGCCCGCGAACACCGGGGAGCTGTTTTTT. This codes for CASSLRFQRPANTGELFF.

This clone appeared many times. CDR3 region: CASSQETAGTGVRKLFF. As DNA, the CDR3 is TGCGCCAGCAGCCAAGAGACCGCCGGGACAGGGGTAAGAAAACTGTTTTTT. The rearrangement uses TRBV4-1 and TRBJ1-4; 10 bases line up with TRBD1. From germline, CDR1 is MGHRA and CDR2 YSYEKL. J gave up 10 bases and V 0 bases, and 11 bases lay outside the gene matches. This CDR3 comprises 17 residues.

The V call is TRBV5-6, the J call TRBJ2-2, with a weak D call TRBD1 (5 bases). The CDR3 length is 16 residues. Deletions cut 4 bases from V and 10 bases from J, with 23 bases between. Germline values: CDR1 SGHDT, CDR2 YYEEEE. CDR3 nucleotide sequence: TGTGCCAGCAGCCTCTTTGGACAAACAATTGATAAGGAGCTGTTTTTT. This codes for CASSLFGQTIDKELFF. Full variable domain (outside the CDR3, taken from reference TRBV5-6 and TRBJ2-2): DAGVTQSPTHLIKTRGQQVTLRCSPKSGHDTVSWYQQALGQGPQFIFQYYEEEERQRGNFPDRFSGHQFPNYSSELNVNALLLGDSALYLCASSLFGQTIDKELFFGEGSRLTVL.

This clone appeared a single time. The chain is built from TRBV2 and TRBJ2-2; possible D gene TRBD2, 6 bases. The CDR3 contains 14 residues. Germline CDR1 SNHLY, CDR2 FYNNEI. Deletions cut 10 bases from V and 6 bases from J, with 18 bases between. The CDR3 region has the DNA TGTGCCACCATGACTTGGGGGGATCCCGGGGAGCTGTTTTTT. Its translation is CATMTWGDPGELFF.

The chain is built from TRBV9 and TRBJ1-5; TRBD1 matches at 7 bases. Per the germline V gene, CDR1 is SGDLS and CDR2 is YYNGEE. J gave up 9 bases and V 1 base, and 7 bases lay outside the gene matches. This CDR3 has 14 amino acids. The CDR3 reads CASSVTDRPAPQHF. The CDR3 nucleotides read TGTGCCAGCAGCGTAACGGACAGGCCCGCGCCCCAGCATTTT.

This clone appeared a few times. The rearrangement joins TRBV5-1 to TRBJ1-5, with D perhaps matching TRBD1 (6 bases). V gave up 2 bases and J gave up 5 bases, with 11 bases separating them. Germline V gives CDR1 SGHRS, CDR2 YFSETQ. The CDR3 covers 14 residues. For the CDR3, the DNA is TGCGCCAGCAGCTTCGCAGGGGCAGATCAGCCCCAGCATTTT. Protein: CASSFAGADQPQHF.

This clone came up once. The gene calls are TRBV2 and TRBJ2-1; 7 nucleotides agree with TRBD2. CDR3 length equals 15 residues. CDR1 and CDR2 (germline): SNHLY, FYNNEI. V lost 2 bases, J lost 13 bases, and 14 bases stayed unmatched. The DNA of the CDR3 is TGTGCCAGCAGTGAATCTTGGCGGGAGACTCCGCCACAGTTCTTC. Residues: CASSESWRETPPQFF.

The CDR3 region has the DNA TGTGCCAGCAGCCAAGAGCAGGGGCAGGAGGTGGATGAGCAGTTCTTC. Protein sequence: CASSQEQGQEVDEQFF. J is TRBJ2-1 and V is TRBV4-2; tentatively, D is TRBD1 (6 bases). Between the trimmed V and J ends, which lost 0 bases and 8 bases, there was a span of 17 bases. The germline gives CDR1 LGHNA, CDR2 YNFKEQ. This CDR3 has 16 residues.

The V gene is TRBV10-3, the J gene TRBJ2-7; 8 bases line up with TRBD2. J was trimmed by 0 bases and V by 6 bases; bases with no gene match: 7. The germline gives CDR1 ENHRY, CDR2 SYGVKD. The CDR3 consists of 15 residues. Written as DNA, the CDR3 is TGTGCCATCAGACCCAGCGGGAGCGTCTCCTACGAGCAGTACTTC. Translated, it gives CAIRPSGSVSYEQYF.

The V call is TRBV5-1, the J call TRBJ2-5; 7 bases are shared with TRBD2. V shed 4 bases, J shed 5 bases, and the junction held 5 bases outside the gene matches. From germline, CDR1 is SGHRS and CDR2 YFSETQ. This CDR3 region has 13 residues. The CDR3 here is CASSQVGGETQYF. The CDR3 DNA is TGCGCCAGCAGCCAGGTGGGAGGGGAGACCCAGTACTTC.

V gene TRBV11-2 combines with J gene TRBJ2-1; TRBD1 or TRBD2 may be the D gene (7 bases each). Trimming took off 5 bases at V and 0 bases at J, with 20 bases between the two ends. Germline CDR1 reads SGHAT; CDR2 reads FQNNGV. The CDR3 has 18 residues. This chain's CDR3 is CASSPSNRGLSSYNEQFF. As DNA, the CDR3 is TGTGCCAGCAGCCCATCAAACAGGGGACTAAGCTCCTACAATGAGCAGTTCTTC.

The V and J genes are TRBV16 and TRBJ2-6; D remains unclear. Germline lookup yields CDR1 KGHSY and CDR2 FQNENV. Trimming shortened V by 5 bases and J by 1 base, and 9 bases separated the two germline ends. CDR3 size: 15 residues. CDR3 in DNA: TGTGCCAGCAGCGCCAGTATTTCTGGGGCCAACGTCCTGACTTTC. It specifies CASSASISGANVLTF.

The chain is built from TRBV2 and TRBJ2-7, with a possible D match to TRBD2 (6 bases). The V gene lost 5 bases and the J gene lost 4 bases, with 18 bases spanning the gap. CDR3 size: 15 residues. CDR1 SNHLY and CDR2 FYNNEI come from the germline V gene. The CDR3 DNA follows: TGTGCCAGCAGTTTCTTGGAGGGCCGGCTTTACGAGCAGTACTTC. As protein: CASSFLEGRLYEQYF. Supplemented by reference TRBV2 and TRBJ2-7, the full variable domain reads EPEVTQTPSHQVTQMGQEVILRCVPISNHLYFYWYRQILGQKVEFLVSFYNNEISEKSEIFDDQFSVERPDGSNFTLKIRSTKLEDSAMYFCASSFLEGRLYEQYFGPGTRLTVT.

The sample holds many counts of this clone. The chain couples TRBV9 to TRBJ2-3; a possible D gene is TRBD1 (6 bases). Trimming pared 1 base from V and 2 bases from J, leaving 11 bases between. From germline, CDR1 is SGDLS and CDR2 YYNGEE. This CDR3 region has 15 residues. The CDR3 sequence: CASSVIGQLTDTQYF. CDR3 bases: TGTGCCAGCAGCGTAATTGGACAGCTCACAGATACGCAGTATTTT.

The DNA for the CDR3 is TGTGCCAGCAGCCATGACAGGGTAGGTGAAGCTTTCTTT. As protein: CASSHDRVGEAFF. The V gene is TRBV5-4, the J gene TRBJ1-1, with 7 nucleotides matching TRBD1. The CDR3 has 13 residues. After removal of 4 bases from V and 7 bases from J, the junction contained 7 bases not matched to a gene. From germline, CDR1 is SGHNT and CDR2 YYREEE (reference sequence).

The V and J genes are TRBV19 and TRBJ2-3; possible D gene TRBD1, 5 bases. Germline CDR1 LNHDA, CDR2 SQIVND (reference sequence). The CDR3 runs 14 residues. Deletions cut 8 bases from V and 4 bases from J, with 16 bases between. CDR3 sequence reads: CASGEQARADTQYF. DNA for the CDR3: TGTGCCAGTGGCGAACAGGCTCGCGCAGATACGCAGTATTTT.

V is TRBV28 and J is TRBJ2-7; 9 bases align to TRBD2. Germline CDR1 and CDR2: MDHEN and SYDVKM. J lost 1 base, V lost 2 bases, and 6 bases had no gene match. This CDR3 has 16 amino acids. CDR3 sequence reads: CASSLMRLAESYEQYF. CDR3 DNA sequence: TGTGCCAGCAGTTTAATGCGACTAGCGGAATCCTACGAGCAGTACTTC.